This TCR beta chain emerged from a study of response to subunit inactivated influenza vaccine (dated by TCRdb to the late 2010s). For the wider study: Deep quantitative profiling of the T cell receptor repertoire was used in the study to follow responses to a trivalent subunit inactivated influenza vaccine. What the work shows at the level of the full study, not this receptor alone: The authors proposed that each seasonal influenza vaccination may bring in only a limited number of new T cells.

In the case of this clonotype: The antigen it recognizes is unknown. There are no base qualities to consult, and no much larger clone falls within one base.

Library preparation was by RT-PCR. Sequencing used an Illumina HiSeq 2500. TCRdb reworked the public reads: Q25 trimming with fastp, MiXCR clone assembly, productive beta chains retained. Rows matching on CDR3 protein sequence are summarized as one entry with the most common DNA and genes. The sample data list more than 150,000 distinct CDR3 sequences, and around 11% of these were observed just once. Together, the top ten hold around 33% of the sample. After removal of 6 bases from V and 9 bases from J, the junction retains 6 bases not matched to a gene. From the cysteine through the phenylalanine, the CDR3 covers 12 amino acids. Only the CDR3 region is kept as DNA, spanning 36 bases read in frame from base 1.

The receptor was isolated from a man aged 50-75 years who received an inactivated influenza vaccine. Donor details come from another sample of the same person, matched by shared clones. The V and J segments used are TRBV12-3 or TRBV12-4 and TRBJ2-3, with 7 middle bases fitting TRBD2. The source was CD8+ T cells sorted from PBMCs, collected approximately 25 months after vaccination. The sequence in DNA is TGTGCCAGCAGCTACGAACTAGCGACGCAGTATTTT. This is translated as CASSYELATQYF.